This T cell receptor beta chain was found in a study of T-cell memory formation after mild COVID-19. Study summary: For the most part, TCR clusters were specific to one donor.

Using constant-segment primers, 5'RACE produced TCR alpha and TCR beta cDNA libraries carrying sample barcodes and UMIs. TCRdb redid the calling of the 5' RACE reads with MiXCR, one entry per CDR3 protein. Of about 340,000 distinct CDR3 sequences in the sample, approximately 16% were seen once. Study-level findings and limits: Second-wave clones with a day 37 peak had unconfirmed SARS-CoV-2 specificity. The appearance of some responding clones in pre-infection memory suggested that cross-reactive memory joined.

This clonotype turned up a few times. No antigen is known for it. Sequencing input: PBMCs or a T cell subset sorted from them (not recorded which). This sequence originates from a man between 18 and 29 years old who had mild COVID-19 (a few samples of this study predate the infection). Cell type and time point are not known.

The CDR3 DNA reads TGTGCCAGCTCACCGGAGGTACTCTACGAGCAGTACGTC. Its protein product is CASSPEVLYEQYV. The chain uses TRBV18 and TRBJ2-7; D may be TRBD2 (5 bases). V lost 3 bases and J 3 bases, leaving 9 bases between the germline ends. The CDR3 extends over 13 amino acids. The germline CDR1 and CDR2 sequences are KGHSH and LQKENI.